This T cell receptor beta chain was obtained from a study of vaccination effects on CD4 cells after COVID-19. Measured with immunoSEQ multiplex PCR; TCRdb has only the in-frame clones, and not every one. Of tens of thousands of clones in the sample, 75% were seen once. Expansion with viral peptide pools was applied to antigen-specific CD4+ T cells by the ViraFEST assay prior to sequencing. With more than 9 days of culture completed, CD4+ T cells were isolated. Absence of prior SARS-CoV-2 infection characterized the vaccine recipients, who showed negative nucleocapsid antibodies. For each well, 1.5 million to 2 million PBMC were cultured with about 10 IU/ml IL-2 and roughly 9.2 ug/ml peptides. From germline, CDR1 is KGHDR and CDR2 SFDVKD. The V gene lost 4 bases and the J gene lost 2 bases, with 4 bases spanning the gap. The CDR3 runs to 12 residues. To note about this clone: Antigen unknown.

This TCR was recovered from a human donor who received a COVID-19 vaccine. The chain couples TRBV24-1 to TRBJ2-5, with unresolved D. The source was CD4+ T cells from PBMCs cultured with HCoV-OC43 spike peptides, collected before COVID-19 vaccination. The subset here: HCoV-OC43 spike overlapping peptide pool stimulation. The CDR3 reads CATSERQETQYF. CDR3 sequence (DNA): TGTGCCACCAGTGAGCGTCAAGAGACCCAGTACTTC.